One sample yielded the 3 T cell receptor beta chains listed below, sequenced in a study of T cell changes during pregnancy in multiple sclerosis. Sequencing was performed with immunoSEQ multiplex PCR; in TCRdb, only in-frame clones are kept and a portion is missing. The sample yields approximately 87,000 clones, about 89% seen once. This specimen was CD4+ T cells from peripheral blood mononuclear cells, taken in the second trimester of pregnancy. The receptors originated from a female donor with multiple sclerosis, enrolled in a pregnancy study.

This sequence joins TRBV6-6 and TRBJ1-3, with D tentatively TRBD1 (5 bases). Trimming stripped 5 bases from V and 0 bases from J, with 14 bases between. The germline CDR1 and CDR2 sequences are MNHNY and SVGAGI (reference sequence). The CDR3 consists of 16 residues. Here the CDR3 reads CASSPIRASSGNTIYF. DNA for the CDR3: TGTGCCAGCAGTCCCATCAGGGCTAGCTCTGGAAACACCATATATTTT.

The V and J genes are TRBV6-1 and TRBJ1-2; a weak D match, TRBD1 (6 bases). This CDR3 region has 15 residues. From germline, CDR1 is MNHNS and CDR2 SASEGT. V lost 6 bases and J 4 bases, leaving 18 bases between the germline ends. CDR3 loop: CASRSDSAPLYGYTF. In DNA form, the CDR3 reads TGTGCCAGCAGGTCGGACAGCGCCCCTCTCTATGGCTACACCTTC.

The chain recombines TRBV6-5 with TRBJ1-1; the match to TRBD1 covers 11 bases. Unmatched junction bases numbered 4, after V lost 2 bases and J lost 8 bases. Germline V gives CDR1 MNHEY, CDR2 SVGAGI. This CDR3 is built from 14 residues. CDR3 protein: CASSYRDRGMEAFF. The CDR3 nucleotides are TGTGCCAGCAGTTACAGGGACAGGGGGATGGAAGCTTTCTTT.